This T cell receptor (beta chain) was sequenced in a study of T cell repertoires in cytomegalovirus infection. At the level of the study: CMV infection together with matching HLA type was indicated by public TCR beta signatures.

TCRdb called the reads again in MiXCR, with one record for every CDR3 protein. The table shows around 350,000 distinct CDR3 sequences, with 15% to 20% occurring only once. Germline values: CDR1 SEHNR, CDR2 FQNEAQ (reference sequence). This CDR3 has 11 residues. Trimming removed 4 bases at V and 12 bases at J, with 9 bases between. Sequencing input: PBMCs. This TCR derives from a human donor in good health (CMV status not recorded). Some clones in this sample may be carry-over from other donors' samples. The V call is TRBV7-9, the J call TRBJ1-4; D is perhaps TRBD1 (5 bases). This CDR3 is CASSSIGELFF. CDR3 in DNA: TGTGCCAGCAGCTCGATAGGGGAACTGTTTTTT.